This T cell receptor (beta chain) stems from a study of regulatory T cells in long-lasting Graves disease. General study findings and limits: Accuracy may have been reduced by the small sample size. Repertoires from persistent disease leaned toward TRBV28, TRBJ1-2 and TRBJ2-5.

According to the study, TCR beta libraries were built with iRepertoire HTBI primers and CDR3-region Arm-PCR. TCRdb used MiXCR to reprocess the multiplex PCR reads, holding one entry per CDR3 protein. The data hold some 370,000 distinct CDR3 sequences, with approximately 25% observed a single time. Documented time point: persistent/refractory GD, antithyroid drugs over 5 years with positive TRAb. The TCR library was made from RNA that had been extracted from PBMCs in TRIzol. The guidelines of the American Thyroid Association were the basis for diagnosing Graves' disease. This clonotype showed up many times. No antigen is known for it. The V segment lost 3 bases and the J segment 6 bases; nucleotides outside the gene matches: 4. The CDR3 totals 13 residues. Germline V gives CDR1 KGHSH, CDR2 LQKENI.

This receptor was identified in a middle-aged woman with Graves disease. The sequences come from peripheral blood mononuclear cells (PBMCs), collected when the disease was refractory, from a patient treated with antithyroid drugs. The V and J genes are TRBV18 and TRBJ2-7; 8 nucleotides line up with TRBD2. This chain's CDR3 is CASSPGLDLEQYF. The DNA of the CDR3 is TGTGCCAGCTCACCGGGACTAGATCTCGAGCAGTACTTC.